This TCR beta chain was sequenced during a study of CD8 T cells in Susac syndrome (dated by TCRdb to about 2019). For the wider study: Of the Susac syndrome patients who were sequenced, 5 or 6 had clinically active disease and eight or nine were in clinical remission. At the time of blood withdrawal, Susac syndrome patients were either therapy-naive, taking corticosteroids (with some also receiving IVIg), or on IVIg alone. Repertoire sequencing was used to test whether CD8+ T cell activation and differentiation in Susac syndrome was antigen driven. Study-wide findings and limitations: The number of individuals in the TCR sequencing and HLA analysis was acknowledged as relatively small. In patients with Susac syndrome, the CD4+ T cell repertoire showed no detectable clonal expansion.

Peripheral blood CD8+ and CD4+ T cells from healthy donors, Susac syndrome patients and multiple sclerosis patients were profiled by high-throughput TCR beta sequencing. The Susac syndrome patients fulfilled recently defined diagnostic criteria for definite or probable disease. Bulk CD8+ and CD4+ T cells were purified by magnetic negative isolation, whereas CD8+ TEMRA cells were enriched by FACS. Blood was collected in EDTA tubes and processed within 24 hours, with PBMCs isolated through density gradient centrifugation. PBMCs intended for TCR sequencing were cryopreserved in liquid nitrogen and were subsequently thawed in a 37 degrees C water bath. A purity of at least 90% was achieved for sorted or isolated CD4+, CD8+ and CD8+ TEMRA cells. RNA was extracted with the RNeasy kit and roughly 0.45 to 1 ug was reverse transcribed using random hexamers. The immunoSEQ multiplex PCR assay, which covers 54 Vbeta and 13 Jbeta segments, was used to amplify TCR beta CDR3 regions. Bias from PCR amplification was corrected by using a synthetic template baseline for primer optimization and for computational correction. The original pipeline was this. Reads were annotated to V, D and J genes per IMGT and analyzed with immunoSEQ Analyzer, keeping only productive sequences. To calculate clonality, Shannon entropy was normalized by log2 of the number of productive unique sequences and then subtracted from one. For each patient and control, public and private clones were evaluated within the 100 most prevalent clones. Clones were defined as Susac-specific if absent from the healthy and MS cohorts, from 1052 published viral clones and from other ImmuneACCESS disease sequences. The public reads were reprocessed in TCRdb via fastp at Q25 and MiXCR, keeping in-frame beta chains. One record per CDR3 amino acid sequence lists the most common genes and DNA. TCRdb, not the original authors, processed these V and J calls. The sample table records some 200,000 distinct CDR3 sequences; about 94% of these occur just once. Around 0.092% of the sample belongs to the ten largest clones.

As to this clonotype: The antigen this receptor binds is unknown. There are no base qualities to consult, and no much larger clone falls within one base.

CDR1 ENHRY and CDR2 SYGVKD were looked up in the germline V gene. The CDR3 measures 13 amino acids from cysteine to phenylalanine. Only CDR3 DNA remains: 39 bases, in frame from the first base. A distance of 9 bases separates the germline ends of V and J, which lose 0 bases and 9 bases respectively. This receptor was obtained from a human donor with Susac syndrome. The chain uses TRBV10-3 and TRBJ2-1, with no confidently assigned D gene. Sequencing was done on a sample of CD4+ T cells from PBMCs. The CDR3 region has the sequence CAISESGLSEQFF. The DNA reads as follows: TGTGCCATCAGTGAGTCCGGGCTGAGTGAGCAGTTCTTC.